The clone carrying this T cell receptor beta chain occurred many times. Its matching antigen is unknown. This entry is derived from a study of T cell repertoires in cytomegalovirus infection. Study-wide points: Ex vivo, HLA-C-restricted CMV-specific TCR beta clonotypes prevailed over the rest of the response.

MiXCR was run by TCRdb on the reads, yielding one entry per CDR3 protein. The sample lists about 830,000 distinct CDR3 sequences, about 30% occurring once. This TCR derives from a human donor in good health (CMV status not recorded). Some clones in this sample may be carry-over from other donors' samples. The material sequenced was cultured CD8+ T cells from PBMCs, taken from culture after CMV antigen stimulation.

The CDR3 DNA reads TGTGCCAGCAGTTACAGGGCCAGCTCCTACAATGAGCAGTTCTTC. Its translation is CASSYRASSYNEQFF. V is TRBV12-3 or TRBV12-4 and J is TRBJ2-1, with D possibly matching TRBD1 (6 bases). CDR3 length equals 15 residues. V was cut by 4 bases and J by 0 bases, with 10 bases left in between.